These 19 T cell receptor beta chains came from one sample sequenced in a study of cytomegalovirus exposure and HLA in healthy donors. Data came from immunoSEQ multiplex PCR; TCRdb stores just in-frame clones and leaves some out. This table holds roughly 200,000 clones, 80% to 85% found once. Material: PBMCs. Every receptor here comes from a woman younger than 30 in good health and CMV-seropositive.

The chain couples TRBV6-5 to TRBJ2-1; possibly TRBD1 for D (5 bases). The CDR3 spans 14 residues. Germline lookup yields CDR1 MNHEY and CDR2 SVGAGI. V was shortened by 7 bases and J by 6 bases, with 16 bases between the two germline ends. This CDR3 is CASTTSSGPNEQFF. As DNA, the CDR3 is TGTGCCAGCACCACCTCCTCAGGGCCCAATGAGCAGTTCTTC.

The rearrangement links TRBV2 to TRBJ2-1; TRBD2 matches at 11 bases. This CDR3 spans 17 amino acids. J lost 2 bases, V lost 2 bases, and 5 bases had no gene match. The germline V gene has CDR1 SNHLY and CDR2 FYNNEI. CDR3 amino acids: CASSEPPTSGAYNEQFF. The CDR3, as DNA: TGTGCCAGCAGTGAACCCCCGACTAGCGGGGCCTACAATGAGCAGTTCTTC.

The CDR3: CASSSWGGAPGELFF. The DNA of the CDR3 is TGTGCCAGCAGTTCCTGGGGGGGAGCACCCGGGGAGCTGTTTTTT. The chain employs TRBV28 and TRBJ2-2; 7 bases agree with TRBD2. The germline gives CDR1 MDHEN, CDR2 SYDVKM. This CDR3 has 15 amino acids. After removal of 4 bases from V and 6 bases from J, the junction contained 8 bases not matched to a gene.

The rearrangement uses TRBV4-3 and TRBJ1-1; D unclear. There are 14 residues in the CDR3. Per the germline V gene, CDR1 is LGHNA and CDR2 is YSLEER. Trimming stripped 2 bases from V and 6 bases from J, with 13 bases between. The CDR3 bases are TGCGCCAGCAGCCAAATCACCCCCGGGGCTGAAGCTTTCTTT. It is translated as CASSQITPGAEAFF.

The rearrangement links TRBV7-9 to TRBJ1-2, with unresolved D. Trimming left V 7 bases short and J 1 base short, with 10 bases between. Germline lookup yields CDR1 SEHNR and CDR2 FQNEAQ (reference sequence). This CDR3 region has 13 residues. The CDR3 reads CASTKQSNYGYTF. For the CDR3, the DNA is TGTGCCAGCACCAAACAGAGTAACTATGGCTACACCTTC. The variable domain in full, with the rest retrieved from reference TRBV7-9 and TRBJ1-2, is DTGVSQNPRHKITKRGQNVTFRCDPISEHNRLYWYRQTLGQGPEFLTYFQNEAQLEKSRLLSDRFSAERPKGSFSTLEIQRTEQGDSAMYLCASTKQSNYGYTFGSGTRLTVV.

This rearrangement joins TRBV10-1 to TRBJ1-2, with D perhaps matching TRBD1 (6 bases). The CDR3 length is 16 residues. Germline V gene lookup returns CDR1 WNHNN and CDR2 SYGVQD (reference sequence). The V and J ends lost 0 bases and 0 bases respectively, with 11 bases between them. CDR3 protein: CASSESQRGTNYGYTF. For the CDR3, the DNA is TGCGCCAGCAGTGAGTCCCAGAGGGGGACTAACTATGGCTACACCTTC.

The rearrangement links TRBV9 to TRBJ2-3, with 10 bases identical to TRBD2. With V trimmed by 2 bases and J by 5 bases, 8 bases remained unmatched. The CDR3 consists of 16 residues. Germline V lookup: CDR1 SGDLS, CDR2 YYNGEE. The CDR3 region is CASSVNLAGEVDTQYF. The CDR3 nucleotides read TGTGCCAGCAGCGTCAACCTAGCGGGGGAAGTAGATACGCAGTATTTT.

The chain has TRBV10-3 and TRBJ1-6, with 7 bases aligning to TRBD1. Germline V lookup: CDR1 ENHRY, CDR2 SYGVKD. V was clipped by 6 bases and J by 7 bases; unmatched bases: 9. The CDR3 spans 15 residues. In DNA form, the CDR3 reads TGTGCCATCAGGCCGACAGGGACGGCGAATTCACCCCTCCACTTT. Encoded protein: CAIRPTGTANSPLHF.

The chain employs TRBV6-4 and TRBJ1-2; D is uncertain. The length of the CDR3 is 14 residues. Looked up from germline, CDR1 is MRHNA and CDR2 is SNTAGT. V lost 9 bases to trimming and J lost 3 bases, with 17 bases between them. The CDR3 DNA follows: TGTGCCAGTCCTCTCGGGAGGACTGACTATGGCTACACCTTC. This gives the protein CASPLGRTDYGYTF.

The chain has TRBV6-5 and TRBJ1-2; the D gene is possibly TRBD1 (6 bases). Germline V lookup: CDR1 MNHEY, CDR2 SVGAGI. V gave up 0 bases and J gave up 8 bases, with 19 bases separating them. This CDR3 spans 16 amino acids. CDR3 nucleotides: TGTGCCAGCAGTTACTCAGGGGAAACAGGGTCGCAGGGCTACACCTTC. It is translated as CASSYSGETGSQGYTF.

This chain uses TRBV7-2 with TRBJ2-4; TRBD2 aligns across 7 bases. With V trimmed by 1 base and J by 8 bases, 11 bases remained unmatched. In germline, CDR1 is SGHTA, CDR2 FQGNSA. The CDR3 has 16 amino acids. The chain's CDR3 is CASSLVVERGRDIQYF. The CDR3 nucleotides are TGTGCCAGCAGCTTAGTGGTGGAGCGGGGTCGGGACATTCAGTACTTC.

V usage is TRBV7-9 and J usage is TRBJ2-7; TRBD1 matches at 9 bases. The J segment lost 5 bases and the V segment lost 6 bases, leaving 14 bases of the junction unmatched. Germline V gene data show CDR1 as SEHNR and CDR2 as FQNEAQ (reference sequence). The CDR3 has 16 amino acids. DNA of the CDR3: TGTGCCAGCAGTCGCCTGACCGGGACAGGGACCCACGAGCAGTACTTC. Encoded protein: CASSRLTGTGTHEQYF.

V gene TRBV5-6 combines with J gene TRBJ1-2; no reliable D call. Trimming left V 3 bases short and J 4 bases short, with 16 bases between. The CDR3 loop spans 15 amino acids. Germline lookup yields CDR1 SGHDT and CDR2 YYEEEE. The CDR3 DNA is TGTGCCAGCAGCTCTTTGGGAGCCCTACTCTATGGCTACACCTTC. Its protein is CASSSLGALLYGYTF.

J is TRBJ1-5 and V is TRBV7-3, with D possibly matching TRBD1 (6 bases). In germline, CDR1 is SGHTA, CDR2 FQGTGA. Trimming took 1 base from V and 8 from J, leaving 15 bases between them. CDR3 length: 15 residues. The CDR3, as DNA: TGTGCCAGCAGCTTAAGTCCCAGGGGAGAAAAGCCCCAGCATTTT. Translated: CASSLSPRGEKPQHF.

The chain recombines TRBV18 with TRBJ1-2; 7 bases line up with TRBD1. The CDR3 covers 15 residues. The V gene end was trimmed by 5 bases and the J gene end by 2 bases; junction bases not matched to a gene: 8. Looked up from germline, CDR1 is KGHSH and CDR2 is LQKENI. DNA for the CDR3: TGTGCCAGCTCAAGGCCCGGACAGGTGAACTATGGCTACACCTTC. Encoded protein: CASSRPGQVNYGYTF.

The chain uses TRBV11-2 and TRBJ1-4; D remains unclear. From germline, CDR1 is SGHAT and CDR2 FQNNGV. This CDR3 contains 12 residues. Trimming took 4 bases from V and 5 from J, leaving 5 bases between them. The CDR3 sequence: CASSWENEKLFF. In nucleotides, the CDR3 is TGTGCCAGCAGCTGGGAGAATGAAAAACTGTTTTTT.

This clone appeared a few times. CDR3 amino acids: CASSPRLGGSFSEQYF. The CDR3, as DNA: TGTGCCAGTAGTCCTCGTCTCGGGGGGAGTTTCAGCGAGCAGTACTTC. V usage is TRBV19 and J usage is TRBJ2-7; 7 bases fit TRBD2. CDR1 is LNHDA and CDR2 is SQIVND in the germline V gene (reference sequence). Trimming removed 5 bases from V and 6 bases from J; junction bases left unmatched: 16. The CDR3 extends over 16 amino acids.

This chain uses TRBV28 with TRBJ1-4; D call uncertain. This CDR3 contains 11 residues. Trimming took 3 bases from V and 8 from J, leaving 4 bases between them. CDR1 and CDR2 from the germline V gene are MDHEN and SYDVKM. This CDR3 reads CASSLREKLFF. The DNA of the CDR3 is TGTGCCAGCAGTTTGAGAGAAAAACTGTTTTTT. The complete variable domain, with remaining parts taken from reference TRBV28 and TRBJ1-4, reads DVKVTQSSRYLVKRTGEKVFLECVQDMDHENMFWYRQDPGLGLRLIYFSYDVKMKEKGDIPEGYSVSREKKERFSLILESASTNQTSMYLCASSLREKLFFGSGTQLSVL.

The rearrangement uses TRBV5-4 and TRBJ1-1; 7 bases align to TRBD1. Germline values: CDR1 SGHNT, CDR2 YYREEE (reference sequence). J was trimmed by 1 base and V by 5 bases; bases with no gene match: 5. This CDR3 contains 14 residues. The CDR3 bases are TGTGCCAGCAGTAAGGGGGCACCGAACACTGAAGCTTTCTTT. Protein product: CASSKGAPNTEAFF.